A few counts support the clone carrying this TCR beta chain. Its antigen remains unknown. V lost 6 bases and J lost 2; bases outside the gene matches: 11. There are 16 residues in the CDR3. Germline CDR1 is LGHNA and CDR2 is YNFKEQ. TCRbeta library preparation incorporated unique molecular identifiers. MiXCR, run by TCRdb on the PCR reads, gives a single entry per CDR3 protein. The sample lists about 900,000 distinct CDR3 sequences, roughly 29% occurring once. These data are taken from a study of T-cell reconstitution after alpha-beta-depleted transplantation in children. Study findings and constraints: Reportedly, alpha-beta T cells present about two months post-transplant originated from several hundred expanded clones of graft origin. Elevated TCRbeta diversity at day 60 was traced, in some patients, to surviving recipient T cells and thymic progenitors.

The specimen comprised PBMCs, mostly from graft donor cells, sampled 360 days after TCRalphabeta/CD19-depleted stem cell transplant. The chain employs TRBV4-2 and TRBJ2-3, with 7 bases that match TRBD1. The receptor was isolated from a boy under two years old who had a stem cell transplant for SCID, so the T cells may come from the graft donor. CDR3 residues: CASRPLRGPYTDTQYF. Written as DNA, the CDR3 is TGTGCCAGCAGACCCCTGAGGGGGCCTTACACAGATACGCAGTATTTT.